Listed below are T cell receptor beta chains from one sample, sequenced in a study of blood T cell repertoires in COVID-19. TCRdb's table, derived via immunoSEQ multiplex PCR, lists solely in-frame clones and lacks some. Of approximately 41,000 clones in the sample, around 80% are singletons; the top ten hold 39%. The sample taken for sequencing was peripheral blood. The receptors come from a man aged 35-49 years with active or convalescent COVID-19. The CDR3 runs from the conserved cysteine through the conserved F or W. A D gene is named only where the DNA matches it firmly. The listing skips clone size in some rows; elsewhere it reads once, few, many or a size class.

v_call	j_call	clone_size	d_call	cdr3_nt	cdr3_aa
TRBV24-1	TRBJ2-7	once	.	TGTGCCACCAGTGAACCCAACTCGGGTGAGCAGTACTTC	CATSEPNSGEQYF
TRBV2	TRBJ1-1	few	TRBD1	TGTGCCAGCAGGGGACAGGCGGTTGCCAACACTGAAGCTTTCTTT	CASRGQAVANTEAFF
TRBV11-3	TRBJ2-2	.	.	TGTGCCAGCAGCTTAGATGGAAGGGCCGGGAGCACCGGGGAGCTGTTTTTT	CASSLDGRAGSTGELFF
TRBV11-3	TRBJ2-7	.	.	TGTGCCAGCAGCTTAGACGAGCACGAGCAGTACTTC	CASSLDEHEQYF
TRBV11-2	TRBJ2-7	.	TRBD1	TGTGCCAGCAGCTTACATGACAGGGGGTACGAGCAGTACTTC	CASSLHDRGYEQYF
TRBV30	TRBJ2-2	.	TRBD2	TGTGCCTTCTGGGGGGCTAGCGGGCCCGGGGAGCTGTTTTTT	CAFWGASGPGELFF
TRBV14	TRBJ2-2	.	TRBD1	TGTGCCAGCAGCTTTACACAGGGGTTAGTCGGGGAGCTGTTTTTT	CASSFTQGLVGELFF
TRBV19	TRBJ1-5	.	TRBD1	TGTGCCAGTAGTGCCCAGACAGGGGCGCCCCAGCATTTT	CASSAQTGAPQHF
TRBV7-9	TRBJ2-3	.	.	TGTGCCAGCAGCCCCAGGGTAGGCACAGATACGCAGTATTTT	CASSPRVGTDTQYF
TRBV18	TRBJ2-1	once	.	TGTGCCAGCTCACCACCGAGGGCGGGGAATGAGCAGTTCTTC	CASSPPRAGNEQFF
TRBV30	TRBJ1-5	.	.	TGTGCCTGGAGTCTGGGGGCAGAACATCAGCCCCAGCATTTT	CAWSLGAEHQPQHF
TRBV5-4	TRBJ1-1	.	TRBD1	TGTGCCAGCAGCTCGGTCGGACAGGGCAATGAAGCTTTCTTT	CASSSVGQGNEAFF
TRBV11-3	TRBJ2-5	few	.	TGTGCCAGCAGCTTAGGGGACACCCCAGGGGAGACCCAGTACTTC	CASSLGDTPGETQYF
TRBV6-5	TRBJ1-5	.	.	TGTGCCAGCAGTTACTCCCCTGACTCGAGGCCCCAGCATTTT	CASSYSPDSRPQHF
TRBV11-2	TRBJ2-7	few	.	TGTGCCAGCAGCTTAGGAACAGTCGAAATTCCCTACGAGCAGTACTTC	CASSLGTVEIPYEQYF
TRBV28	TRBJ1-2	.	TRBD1	TGTGCCAGCAGGACAGGGGGTGGCTACACCTTC	CASRTGGGYTF
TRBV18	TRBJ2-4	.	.	TGTGCCAGCTCACCACCGAATAAGGGGTTGAACATTCAGTACTTC	CASSPPNKGLNIQYF
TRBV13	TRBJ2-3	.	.	TGTGCCAGCAGCTCCTCCACAGGAGCAGATACGCAGTATTTT	CASSSSTGADTQYF
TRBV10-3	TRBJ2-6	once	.	TGTGCCATCAGTGAGTTCCCCACAGGGACCCCTAATTCTGGGGCCAACGTCCTGACTTTC	CAISEFPTGTPNSGANVLTF
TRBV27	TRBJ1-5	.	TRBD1	TGTGCCAGCAGTTCCGGGACAGGGAGAGGTCAGCCCCAGCATTTT	CASSSGTGRGQPQHF
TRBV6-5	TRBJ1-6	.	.	TGTGCCAGCAGTTACTCAGGGACACTTAATTCACCCCTCCACTTT	CASSYSGTLNSPLHF
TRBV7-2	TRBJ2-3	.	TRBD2	TGTGCCAGCAGCCCTCGGGGGGTCACAGATACGCAGTATTTT	CASSPRGVTDTQYF
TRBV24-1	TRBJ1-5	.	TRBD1	TGTGCCACCAGTGAAAGGACAGGGGATCATCAGCCCCAGCATTTT	CATSERTGDHQPQHF
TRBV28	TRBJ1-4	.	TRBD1	TGTGCCAGCAGTACCCCCCGGGGACAGGGAGGGGAAAAACTGTTTTTT	CASSTPRGQGGEKLFF
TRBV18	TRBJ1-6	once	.	TGTGCCAGCTCACCATCCCAGGTGACACCCCTCCACTTT	CASSPSQVTPLHF
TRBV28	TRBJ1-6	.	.	TGTGCCAGCCGCCGCAGGGGAATTTCACCCCTCCACTTT	CASRRRGISPLHF
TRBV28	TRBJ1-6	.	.	TGTGCCAGCAGTCTCCCACTTTCACCCCTCCACTTT	CASSLPLSPLHF
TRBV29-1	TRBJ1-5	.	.	TGCAGCGTTGAAAGTAATGTCGGGGAGCCCCAGCATTTT	CSVESNVGEPQHF
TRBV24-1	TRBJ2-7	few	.	TGTGCCACCGCCAGGGGCCACGAGCAGTACTTC	CATARGHEQYF
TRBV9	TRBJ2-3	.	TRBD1	TGTGCCAGCAGCGTCGACCCGACAGGGCGAATGACAGATACGCAGTATTTT	CASSVDPTGRMTDTQYF
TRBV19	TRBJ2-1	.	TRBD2	TGTGCCAGTAGCCGACTAGCGGCATACAATGAGCAGTTCTTC	CASSRLAAYNEQFF
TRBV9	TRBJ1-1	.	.	TGTGCCAGCAGCACCGACCTTAGGCAGGGGCCGGGAACTGAAGCTTTCTTT	CASSTDLRQGPGTEAFF
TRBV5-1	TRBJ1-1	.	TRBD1	TGCGCCAGCAGCTTTAACGGCAGGGGGAAGAACACTGAAGCTTTCTTT	CASSFNGRGKNTEAFF
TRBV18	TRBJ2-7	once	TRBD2	TGTGCCAGCTCACCGGCGGGAGGGACCTACGAGCAGTACTTC	CASSPAGGTYEQYF
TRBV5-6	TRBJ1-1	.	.	TGTGCCAGCACATCAGGGTCTGAAGCTTTCTTT	CASTSGSEAFF
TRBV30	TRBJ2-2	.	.	TGTGCCTGGAGTGTAAAGGTTAGGGGGAGCACCGGGGAGCTGTTTTTT	CAWSVKVRGSTGELFF
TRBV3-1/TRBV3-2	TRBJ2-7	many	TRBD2	TGTGCCAGCAGCCTGAACAGACTAGCGGGAGGGCCCTCCTACGAGCAGTACTTC	CASSLNRLAGGPSYEQYF
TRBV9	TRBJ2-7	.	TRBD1	TGTGCCAGCAGCCCTCGGACAGGGGGCGCAGGCGAGCAGTACTTC	CASSPRTGGAGEQYF
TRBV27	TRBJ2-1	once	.	TGTGCCAGCAGTTTCACGGTCTACTCCTACAATGAGCAGTTCTTC	CASSFTVYSYNEQFF
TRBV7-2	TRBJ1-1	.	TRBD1	TGTGCCAGCAGCCGCCCCCCCGGGACAGGGGGCACTGAAGCTTTCTTT	CASSRPPGTGGTEAFF
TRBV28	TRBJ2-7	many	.	TGTGCCAGCAGTTTCCGGGGTCTGAAGCAGTACTTC	CASSFRGLKQYF
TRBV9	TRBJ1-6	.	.	TGTGCCAGCAGCGAGAGGCCCGGGGAACCCCTGGCCTCCTATAATTCACCCCTCCACTTT	CASSERPGEPLASYNSPLHF
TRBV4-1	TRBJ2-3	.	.	TGCGCCAGCAGCCAAGAGGAGTTCACGGATACGCAGTATTTT	CASSQEEFTDTQYF
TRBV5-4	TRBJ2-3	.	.	TGTGCCAGCAGCCCGGGACAAGCGGGCACAGATACGCAGTATTTT	CASSPGQAGTDTQYF
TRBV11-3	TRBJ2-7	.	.	TGTGCCAGCAGCCCCCGTGAGGGGGGGCTGTTCGGCGAGCAGTACTTC	CASSPREGGLFGEQYF
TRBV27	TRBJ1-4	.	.	TGTGCCAGCAAACGCCCAGAACGCGGTGAAAAACTGTTTTTT	CASKRPERGEKLFF
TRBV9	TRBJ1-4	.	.	TGTGCCAGCAGCGTAGCCCCAGGGCAAAGGGGTGAAAAACTGTTTTTT	CASSVAPGQRGEKLFF
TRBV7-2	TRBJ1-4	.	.	TGTGCCAGCAGCTTAGCGGCGGGGTCGGGTAATGAAAAACTGTTTTTT	CASSLAAGSGNEKLFF
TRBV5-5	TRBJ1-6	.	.	TGTGCCAGCAGCTTTGCGGGGGTTGGGTCACCCCTCCACTTT	CASSFAGVGSPLHF
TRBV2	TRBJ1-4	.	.	TGTGCAGGCGCCTCAGGGGAGAATGAAAAACTGTTTTTT	CAGASGENEKLFF
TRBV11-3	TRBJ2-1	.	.	TGTGCCAGCAGCTTAGACGAGGATTGGGCGGGGACTGAGCAGTTCTTC	CASSLDEDWAGTEQFF
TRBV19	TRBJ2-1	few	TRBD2	TGTGCCAGTACCGGGGGGGCGGGAGTGACGAATGAGCAGTTCTTC	CASTGGAGVTNEQFF
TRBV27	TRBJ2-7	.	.	TGTGCCAGCAGTTTATCCCTGATAGAATCCTACGAGCAGTACTTC	CASSLSLIESYEQYF
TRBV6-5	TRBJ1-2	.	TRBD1	TGTGCCAGCAGCCCGGGCGGGACAGGGCTCGGCTACACCTTC	CASSPGGTGLGYTF
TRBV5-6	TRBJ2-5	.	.	TGTGCCAGCAGCTTGGGTGGCGGGGAGACCCAGTACTTC	CASSLGGGETQYF
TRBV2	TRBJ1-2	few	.	TGTGCCAGCAGCCCCCGGGTCCCTGCTAACTATGGCTACACCTTC	CASSPRVPANYGYTF
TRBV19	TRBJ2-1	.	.	TGTGCCAGTACCATGGACTTACTCTCCTACAATGAGCAGTTCTTC	CASTMDLLSYNEQFF
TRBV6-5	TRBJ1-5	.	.	TGTGCCAGCAGTCCTCAGGGTAATAGCAATCAGCCCCAGCATTTT	CASSPQGNSNQPQHF
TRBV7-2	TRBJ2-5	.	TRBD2	TGTGCCAGCAGCTCCCGCGACCTAAGCGGGAAAATCACCCAGTACTTC	CASSSRDLSGKITQYF